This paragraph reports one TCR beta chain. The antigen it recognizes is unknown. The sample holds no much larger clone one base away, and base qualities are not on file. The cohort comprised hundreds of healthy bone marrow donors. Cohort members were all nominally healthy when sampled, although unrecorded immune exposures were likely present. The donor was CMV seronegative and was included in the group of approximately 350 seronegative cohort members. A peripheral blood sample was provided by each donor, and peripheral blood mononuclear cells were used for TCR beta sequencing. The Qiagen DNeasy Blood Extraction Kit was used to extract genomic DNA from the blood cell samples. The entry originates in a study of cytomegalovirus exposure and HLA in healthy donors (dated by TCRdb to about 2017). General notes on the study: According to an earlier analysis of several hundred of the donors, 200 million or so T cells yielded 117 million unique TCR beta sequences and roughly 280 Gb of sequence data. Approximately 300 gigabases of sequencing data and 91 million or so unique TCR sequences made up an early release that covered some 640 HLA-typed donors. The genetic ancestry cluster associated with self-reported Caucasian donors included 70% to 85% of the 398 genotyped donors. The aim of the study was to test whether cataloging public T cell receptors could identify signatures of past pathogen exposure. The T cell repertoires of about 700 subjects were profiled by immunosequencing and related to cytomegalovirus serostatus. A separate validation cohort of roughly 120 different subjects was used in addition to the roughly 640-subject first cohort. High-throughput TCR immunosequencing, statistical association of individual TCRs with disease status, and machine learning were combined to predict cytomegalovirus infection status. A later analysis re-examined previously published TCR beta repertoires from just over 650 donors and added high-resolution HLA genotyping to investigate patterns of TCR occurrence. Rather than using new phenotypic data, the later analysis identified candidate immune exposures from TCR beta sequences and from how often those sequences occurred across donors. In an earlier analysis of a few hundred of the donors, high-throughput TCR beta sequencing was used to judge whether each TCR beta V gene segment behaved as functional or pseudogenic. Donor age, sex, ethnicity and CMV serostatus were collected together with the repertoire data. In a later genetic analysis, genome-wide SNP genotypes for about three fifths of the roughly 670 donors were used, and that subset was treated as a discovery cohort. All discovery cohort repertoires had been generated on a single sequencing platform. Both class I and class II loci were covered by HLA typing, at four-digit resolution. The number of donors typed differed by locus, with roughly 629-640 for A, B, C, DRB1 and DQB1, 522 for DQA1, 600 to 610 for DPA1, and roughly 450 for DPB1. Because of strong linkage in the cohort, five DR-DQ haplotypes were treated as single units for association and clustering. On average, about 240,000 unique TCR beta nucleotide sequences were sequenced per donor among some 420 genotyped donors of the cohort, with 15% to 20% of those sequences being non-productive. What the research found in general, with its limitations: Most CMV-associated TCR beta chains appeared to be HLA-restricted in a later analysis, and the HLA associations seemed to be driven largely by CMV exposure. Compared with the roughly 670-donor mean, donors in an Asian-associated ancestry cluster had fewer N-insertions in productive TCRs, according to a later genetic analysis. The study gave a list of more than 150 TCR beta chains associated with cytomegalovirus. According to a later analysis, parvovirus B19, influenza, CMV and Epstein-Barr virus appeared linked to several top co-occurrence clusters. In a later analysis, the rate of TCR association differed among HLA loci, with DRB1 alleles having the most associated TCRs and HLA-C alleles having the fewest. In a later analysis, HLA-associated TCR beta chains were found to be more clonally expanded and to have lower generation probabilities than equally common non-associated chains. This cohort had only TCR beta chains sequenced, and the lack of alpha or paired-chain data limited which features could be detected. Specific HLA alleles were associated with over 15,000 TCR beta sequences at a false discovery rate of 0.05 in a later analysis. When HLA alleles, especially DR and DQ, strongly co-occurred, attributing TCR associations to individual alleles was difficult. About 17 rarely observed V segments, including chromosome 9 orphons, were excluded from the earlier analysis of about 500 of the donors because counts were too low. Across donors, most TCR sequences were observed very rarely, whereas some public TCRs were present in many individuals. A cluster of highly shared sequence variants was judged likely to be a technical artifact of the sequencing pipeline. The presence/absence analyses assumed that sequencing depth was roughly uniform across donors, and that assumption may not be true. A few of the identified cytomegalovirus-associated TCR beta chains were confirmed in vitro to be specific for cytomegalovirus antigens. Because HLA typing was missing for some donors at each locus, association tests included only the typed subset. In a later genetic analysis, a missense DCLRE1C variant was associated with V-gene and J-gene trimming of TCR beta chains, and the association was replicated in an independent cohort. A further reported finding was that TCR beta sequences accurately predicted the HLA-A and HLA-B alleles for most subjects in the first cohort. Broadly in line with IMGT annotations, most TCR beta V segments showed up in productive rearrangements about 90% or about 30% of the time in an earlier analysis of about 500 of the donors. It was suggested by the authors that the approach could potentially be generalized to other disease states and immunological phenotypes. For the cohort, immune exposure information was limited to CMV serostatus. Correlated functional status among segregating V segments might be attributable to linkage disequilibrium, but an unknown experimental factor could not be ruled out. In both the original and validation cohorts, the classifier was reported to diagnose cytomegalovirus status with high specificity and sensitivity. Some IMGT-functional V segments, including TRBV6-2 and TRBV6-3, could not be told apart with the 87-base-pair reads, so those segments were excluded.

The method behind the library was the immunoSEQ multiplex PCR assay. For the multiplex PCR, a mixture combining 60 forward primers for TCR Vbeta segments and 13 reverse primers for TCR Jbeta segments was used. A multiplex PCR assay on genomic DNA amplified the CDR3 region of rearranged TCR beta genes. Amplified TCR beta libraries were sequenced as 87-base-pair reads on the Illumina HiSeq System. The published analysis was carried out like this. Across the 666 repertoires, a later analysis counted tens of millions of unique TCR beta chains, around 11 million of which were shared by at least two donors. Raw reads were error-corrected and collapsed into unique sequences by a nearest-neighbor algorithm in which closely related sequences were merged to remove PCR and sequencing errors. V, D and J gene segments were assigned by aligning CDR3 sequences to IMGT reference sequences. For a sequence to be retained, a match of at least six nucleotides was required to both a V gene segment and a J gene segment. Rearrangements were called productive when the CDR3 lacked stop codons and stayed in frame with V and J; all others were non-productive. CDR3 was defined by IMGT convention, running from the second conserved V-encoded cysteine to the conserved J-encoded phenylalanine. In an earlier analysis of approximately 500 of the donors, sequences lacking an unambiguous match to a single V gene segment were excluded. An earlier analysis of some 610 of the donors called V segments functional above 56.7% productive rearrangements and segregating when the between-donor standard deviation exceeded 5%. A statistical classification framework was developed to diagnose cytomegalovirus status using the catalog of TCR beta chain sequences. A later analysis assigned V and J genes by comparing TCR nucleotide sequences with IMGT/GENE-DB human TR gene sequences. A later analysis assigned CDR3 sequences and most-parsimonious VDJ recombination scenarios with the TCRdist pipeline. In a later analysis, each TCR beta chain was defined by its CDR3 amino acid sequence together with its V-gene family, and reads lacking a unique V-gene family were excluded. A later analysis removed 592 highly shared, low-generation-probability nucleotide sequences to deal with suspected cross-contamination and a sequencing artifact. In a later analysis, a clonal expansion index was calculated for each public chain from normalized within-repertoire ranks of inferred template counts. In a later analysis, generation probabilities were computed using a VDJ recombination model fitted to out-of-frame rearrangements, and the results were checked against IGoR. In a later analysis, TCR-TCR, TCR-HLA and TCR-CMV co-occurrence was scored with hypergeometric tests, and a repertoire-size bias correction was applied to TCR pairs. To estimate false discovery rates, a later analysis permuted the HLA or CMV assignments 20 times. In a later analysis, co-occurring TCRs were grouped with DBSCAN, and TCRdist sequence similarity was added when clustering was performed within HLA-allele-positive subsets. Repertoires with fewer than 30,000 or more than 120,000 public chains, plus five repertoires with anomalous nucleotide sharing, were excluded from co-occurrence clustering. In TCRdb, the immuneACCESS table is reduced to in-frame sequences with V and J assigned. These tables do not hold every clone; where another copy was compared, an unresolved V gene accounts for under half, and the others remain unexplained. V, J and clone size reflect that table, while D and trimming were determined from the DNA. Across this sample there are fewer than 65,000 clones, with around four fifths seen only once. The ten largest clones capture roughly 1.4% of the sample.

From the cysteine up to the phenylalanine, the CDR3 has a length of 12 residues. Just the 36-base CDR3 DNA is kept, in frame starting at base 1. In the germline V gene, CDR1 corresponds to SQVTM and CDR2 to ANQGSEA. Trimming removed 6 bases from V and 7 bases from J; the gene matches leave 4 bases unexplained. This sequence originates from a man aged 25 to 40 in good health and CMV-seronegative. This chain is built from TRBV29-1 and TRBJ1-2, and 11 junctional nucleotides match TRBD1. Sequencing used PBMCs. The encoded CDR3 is CSVGQGAFGYTF. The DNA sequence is TGCAGCGTCGGACAGGGGGCGTTTGGCTACACCTTC. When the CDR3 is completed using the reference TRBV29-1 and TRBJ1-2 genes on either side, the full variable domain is SAVISQKPSRDICQRGTSLTIQCQVDSQVTMMFWYRQQPGQSLTLIATANQGSEATYESGFVIDKFPISRPNLTFSTLTVSNMSPEDSSIYLCSVGQGAFGYTFGSGTRLTVV.